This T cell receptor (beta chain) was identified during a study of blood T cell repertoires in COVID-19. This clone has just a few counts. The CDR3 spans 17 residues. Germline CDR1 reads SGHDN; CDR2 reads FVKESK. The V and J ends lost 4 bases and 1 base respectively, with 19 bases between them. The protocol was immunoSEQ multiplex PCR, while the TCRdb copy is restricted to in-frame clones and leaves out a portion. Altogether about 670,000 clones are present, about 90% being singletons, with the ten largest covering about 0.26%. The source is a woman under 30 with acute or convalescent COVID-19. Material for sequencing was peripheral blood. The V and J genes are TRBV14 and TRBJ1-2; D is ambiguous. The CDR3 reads CASSPVGKGAFNYGYTF. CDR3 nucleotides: TGTGCCAGCAGCCCCGTCGGGAAAGGAGCTTTTAACTATGGCTACACCTTC.